This T cell receptor (beta chain) was sequenced during a study of CD8 T cells in Susac syndrome. This clonotype appeared once. CDR1 is SGHAT, CDR2 FQNNGV, per germline. The ends were cut back, 1 base at V and 2 bases at J, with 7 bases in the middle. This CDR3 comprises 14 residues. With random hexamers, reverse transcription was performed on about 0.5 to 1 ug of RNA. Amplification of TCR beta CDR3 spanned 54 Vbeta and 13 Jbeta via immunoSEQ multiplex PCR. TCRdb independently ran MiXCR on the immunoSEQ multiplex PCR reads; one entry per CDR3 protein. The profile shows over 95,000 distinct CDR3 sequences, about nine tenths of them singletons. Sequencing of TCR beta was carried out in blood CD8+ and CD4+ T cells.

Sequenced input: CD8+ T cells from PBMCs. The chain couples TRBV11-2 to TRBJ2-3, with unresolved D. This TCR was sampled from a human donor in good health. CDR3 loop: CASSLVPFTDTQYF. For the CDR3, the DNA is TGTGCCAGCAGCTTAGTACCGTTCACAGATACGCAGTATTTT. Supplemented by reference TRBV11-2 and TRBJ2-3, the full variable domain reads EAGVAQSPRYKIIEKRQSVAFWCNPISGHATLYWYQQILGQGPKLLIQFQNNGVVDDSQLPKDRFSAERLKGVDSTLKIQPAKLEDSAVYLCASSLVPFTDTQYFGPGTRLTVL.